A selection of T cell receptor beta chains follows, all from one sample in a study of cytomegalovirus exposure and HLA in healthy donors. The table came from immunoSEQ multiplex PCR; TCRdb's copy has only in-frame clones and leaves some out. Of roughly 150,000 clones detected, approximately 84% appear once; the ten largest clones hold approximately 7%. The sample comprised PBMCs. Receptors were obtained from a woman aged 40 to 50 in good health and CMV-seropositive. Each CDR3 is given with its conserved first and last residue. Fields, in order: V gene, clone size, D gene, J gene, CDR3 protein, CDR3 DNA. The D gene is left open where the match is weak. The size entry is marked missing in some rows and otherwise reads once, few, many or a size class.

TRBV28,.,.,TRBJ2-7,CASSDPRGAGAYEQYF,TGTGCCAGCAGTGACCCCCGGGGGGCGGGGGCATACGAGCAGTACTTC
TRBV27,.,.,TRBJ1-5,CGSSRASNQPQHF,TGTGGTTCTTCCCGAGCTAGCAATCAGCCCCAGCATTTT
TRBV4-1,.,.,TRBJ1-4,CASSQDVIYSNEKLFF,TGCGCCAGCAGCCAAGATGTTATCTACTCTAATGAAAAACTGTTTTTT
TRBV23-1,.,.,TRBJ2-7,CASSQQGYEQYF,TGCGCCAGCAGTCAACAGGGCTACGAGCAGTACTTC
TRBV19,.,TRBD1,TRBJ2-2,CASSIMSTGLNTGELFF,TGTGCCAGTAGTATTATGTCGACAGGGTTGAACACCGGGGAGCTGTTTTTT
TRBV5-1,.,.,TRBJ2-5,CASSLAGAEETQYF,TGCGCCAGCAGCTTGGCAGGGGCAGAAGAGACCCAGTACTTC
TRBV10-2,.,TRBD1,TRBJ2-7,CATSGTEISYEQYF,TGCGCCACATCCGGGACAGAAATTTCCTACGAGCAGTACTTC
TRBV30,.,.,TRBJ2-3,CAWSVGRRGTDTQYF,TGTGCCTGGAGTGTAGGGCGGAGGGGCACAGATACGCAGTATTTT
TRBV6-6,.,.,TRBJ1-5,CASSYTPRGKGQPQHF,TGTGCCAGCAGTTACACCCCGAGGGGGAAGGGGCAGCCCCAGCATTTT
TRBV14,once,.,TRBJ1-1,CASSQVQGRNTEAFF,TGTGCCAGCAGCCAAGTGCAGGGGCGGAACACTGAAGCTTTCTTT
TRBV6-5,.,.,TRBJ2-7,CASSQTASSYEQYF,TGTGCCAGCAGCCAGACTGCCAGCTCCTACGAGCAGTACTTC
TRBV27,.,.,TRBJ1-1,CASSFYSNTEAFF,TGTGCCAGCAGTTTTTACAGTAACACTGAAGCTTTCTTT